This TCR beta chain comes out of a study of early T cells in non-severe SARS-CoV-2 infection. Study as a whole: Bulk RNA taken from unsorted whole blood was sequenced, leaving chains unpaired. Findings of the study overall: VDJdb-based matching was biased toward anti-spike CD8 responses and missed private and CD4 specificities.

A remark on this clonotype: The antigen remains unidentified.

Researchers attached unique molecular identifiers to individual cDNA molecules. TCRdb ran MiXCR on the 5' RACE reads and lists one entry per CDR3 protein. Among some 80,000 distinct CDR3 sequences listed, more than 9% were seen once. Per the germline V gene, CDR1 is LGHDT and CDR2 is YNNKEL (reference sequence). The CDR3 covers 14 residues. V was pared by 3 bases and J by 2 bases, with 10 bases between. The sequenced sample consisted of whole blood. The receptor comes from an adult who was a healthcare worker with PCR-confirmed SARS-CoV-2 infection or an uninfected control (not recorded which). The gene calls are TRBV3-1 and TRBJ1-1; no reliable D call. The CDR3 spells CASSQPGLNTEAFF. The DNA of the CDR3 is TGTGCCAGCAGCCAGCCCGGCCTCAACACTGAAGCTTTCTTT.